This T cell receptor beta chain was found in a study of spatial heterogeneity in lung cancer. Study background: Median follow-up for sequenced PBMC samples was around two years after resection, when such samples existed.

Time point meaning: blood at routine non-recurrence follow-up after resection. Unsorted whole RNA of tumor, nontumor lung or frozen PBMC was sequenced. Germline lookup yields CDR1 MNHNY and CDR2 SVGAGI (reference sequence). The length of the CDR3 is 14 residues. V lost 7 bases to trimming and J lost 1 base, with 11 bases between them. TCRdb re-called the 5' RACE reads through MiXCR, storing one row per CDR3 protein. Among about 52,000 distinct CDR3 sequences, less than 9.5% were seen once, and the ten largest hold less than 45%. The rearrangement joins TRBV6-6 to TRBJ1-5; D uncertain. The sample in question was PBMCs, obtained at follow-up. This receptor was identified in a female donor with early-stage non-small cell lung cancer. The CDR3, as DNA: TGTGCCAGCATCGGAACAGCGAGCAATCAGCCCCAGCATTTT. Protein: CASIGTASNQPQHF.